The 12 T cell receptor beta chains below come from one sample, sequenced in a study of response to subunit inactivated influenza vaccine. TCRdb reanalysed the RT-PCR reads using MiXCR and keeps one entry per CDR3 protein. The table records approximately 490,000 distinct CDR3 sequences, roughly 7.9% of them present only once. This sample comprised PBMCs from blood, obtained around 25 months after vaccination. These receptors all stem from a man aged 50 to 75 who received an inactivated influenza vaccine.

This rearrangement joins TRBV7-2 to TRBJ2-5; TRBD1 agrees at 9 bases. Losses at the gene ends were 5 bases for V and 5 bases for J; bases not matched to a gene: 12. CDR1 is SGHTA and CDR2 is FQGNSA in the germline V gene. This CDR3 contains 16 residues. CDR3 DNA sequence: TGTGCCAGCAGCGGGGGCAGGACAGGGGTCGGGGAGACCCAGTACTTC. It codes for CASSGGRTGVGETQYF.

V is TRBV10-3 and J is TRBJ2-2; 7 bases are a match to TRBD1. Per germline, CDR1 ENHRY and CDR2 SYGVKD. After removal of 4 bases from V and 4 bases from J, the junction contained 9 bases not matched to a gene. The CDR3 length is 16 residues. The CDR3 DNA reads TGTGCCATCAGTGTGTTGGAGGACAGGCTCACCGGGGAGCTGTTTTTT. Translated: CAISVLEDRLTGELFF.

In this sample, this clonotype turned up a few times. In nucleotides, the CDR3 is TGTGCCAGCATGCGGGGGAGAAGCGGGGAGCTGTTTTTT. It encodes CASMRGRSGELFF. The chain links TRBV27 to TRBJ2-2, with 7 bases matching TRBD2. The CDR3 sequence is 13 residues long. The trim removed 7 bases at V and 7 bases at J, leaving 6 bases unmatched. Germline V gives CDR1 MNHEY, CDR2 SMNVEV (reference sequence).

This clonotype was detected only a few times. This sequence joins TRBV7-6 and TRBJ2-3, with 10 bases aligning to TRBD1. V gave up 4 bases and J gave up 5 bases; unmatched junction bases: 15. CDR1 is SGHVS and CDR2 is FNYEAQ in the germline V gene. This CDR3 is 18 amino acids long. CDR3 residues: CASSSGQGGAAYVDTQYF. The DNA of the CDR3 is TGTGCCAGCAGCTCCGGACAGGGGGGCGCGGCCTATGTAGATACGCAGTATTTT.

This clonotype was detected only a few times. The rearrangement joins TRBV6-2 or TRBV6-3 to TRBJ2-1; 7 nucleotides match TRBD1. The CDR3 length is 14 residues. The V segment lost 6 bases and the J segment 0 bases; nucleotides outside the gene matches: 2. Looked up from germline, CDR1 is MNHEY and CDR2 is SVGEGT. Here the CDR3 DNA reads TGTGCCAGCAGCCGGACAGGCTCCTACAATGAGCAGTTCTTC. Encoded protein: CASSRTGSYNEQFF.

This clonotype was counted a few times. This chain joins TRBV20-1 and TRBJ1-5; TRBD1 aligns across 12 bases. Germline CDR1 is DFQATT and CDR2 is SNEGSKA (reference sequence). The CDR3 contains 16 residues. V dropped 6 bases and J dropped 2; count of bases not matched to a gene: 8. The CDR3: CSAGTGGRVGNQPQHF. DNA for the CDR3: TGCAGTGCGGGGACAGGGGGCCGGGTGGGCAATCAGCCCCAGCATTTT.

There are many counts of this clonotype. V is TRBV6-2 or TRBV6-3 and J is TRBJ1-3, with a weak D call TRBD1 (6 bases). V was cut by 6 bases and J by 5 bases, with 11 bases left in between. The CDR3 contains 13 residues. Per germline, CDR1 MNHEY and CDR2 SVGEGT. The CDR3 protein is CASRSTGRNTIYF. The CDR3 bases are TGTGCCAGCAGATCGACAGGACGAAACACCATATATTTT.

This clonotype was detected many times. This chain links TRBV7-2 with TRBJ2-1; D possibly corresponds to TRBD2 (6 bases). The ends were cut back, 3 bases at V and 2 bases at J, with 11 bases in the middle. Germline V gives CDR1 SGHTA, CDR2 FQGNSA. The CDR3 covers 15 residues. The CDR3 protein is CASSFGRLTYNEQFF. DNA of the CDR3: TGTGCCAGCAGCTTCGGGAGATTAACCTACAATGAGCAGTTCTTC.

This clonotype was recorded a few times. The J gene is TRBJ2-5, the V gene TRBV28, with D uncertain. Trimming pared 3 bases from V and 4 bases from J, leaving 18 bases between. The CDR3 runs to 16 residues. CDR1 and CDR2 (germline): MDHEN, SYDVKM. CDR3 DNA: TGTGCCAGCAGTTTGATATTGGGCCCAAGCCTAGAGACCCAGTACTTC. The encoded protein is CASSLILGPSLETQYF.

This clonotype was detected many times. The CDR3 loop reads CATSDRGQGTENEQFF. The CDR3 DNA reads TGTGCCACCAGTGACCGTGGACAGGGGACCGAGAATGAGCAGTTCTTC. This chain connects TRBV24-1 to TRBJ2-1, with 9 bases aligning to TRBD1. Germline V gives CDR1 KGHDR, CDR2 SFDVKD. The CDR3 is 16 amino acids. After removal of 4 bases from V and 7 bases from J, the junction contained 10 bases not matched to a gene.

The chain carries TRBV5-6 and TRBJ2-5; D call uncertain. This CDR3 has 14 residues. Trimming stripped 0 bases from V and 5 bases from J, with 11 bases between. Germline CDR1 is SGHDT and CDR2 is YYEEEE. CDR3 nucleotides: TGTGCCAGCAGCTTGGCCAGCCAGGTCGAGACCCAGTACTTC. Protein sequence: CASSLASQVETQYF.

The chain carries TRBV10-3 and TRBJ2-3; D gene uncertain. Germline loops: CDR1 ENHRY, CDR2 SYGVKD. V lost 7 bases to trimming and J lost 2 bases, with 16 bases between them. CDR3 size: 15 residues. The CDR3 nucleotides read TGTGCCATCAAGGCCCGACACCAGTACACAGATACGCAGTATTTT. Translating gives CAIKARHQYTDTQYF.